Presented here are 9 T cell receptor beta chains from one specimen sequenced in a study of cytomegalovirus exposure and HLA in healthy donors (TCRdb year 2017). Library method: the immunoSEQ multiplex PCR assay. The multiplex PCR relied on a mix of 60 forward primers for TCR Vbeta segments and 13 reverse primers for TCR Jbeta segments. TCRdb obtained this table from immuneACCESS and retained in-frame rearrangements with V and J assigned. These tables miss some clones; where compared with another copy, unresolved V genes account for less than half of the shortfall, and the remainder is unexplained. The sample table lists 85,000 to 130,000 clones, about 74% of them with a count of one. About 4.3% of the sample is held by the ten biggest clonotypes. Material: PBMCs. The receptors here all came from a woman between 18 and 30 years old in good health and CMV-seropositive.

The chain joins TRBV7-8 to TRBJ2-2, with D possibly matching TRBD2 (5 bases). V gave up 5 bases and J gave up 1 base, with 8 bases separating them. Germline assignment: CDR1 SGHVS and CDR2 FQNEAQ. There are 14 residues in the CDR3. The CDR3 reads CASSREMNTGELFF. The DNA of the CDR3 is TGTGCCAGCAGCAGGGAGATGAACACCGGGGAGCTGTTTTTT.

This clone was counted once. The rearrangement joins TRBV19 to TRBJ2-5, with TRBD2 identical over 11 bases. V lost 9 bases and J lost 2; bases outside the gene matches: 5. CDR1 is LNHDA and CDR2 is SQIVND in the germline V gene (reference sequence). The CDR3 totals 14 residues. DNA of the CDR3: TGTGCCAGCGGGACTAGCGGAGATCAAGAGACCCAGTACTTC. Translating gives CASGTSGDQETQYF.

The rearrangement links TRBV9 to TRBJ2-1, with a tentative D call TRBD1 (5 bases). V dropped 0 bases and J dropped 0 bases, with 13 bases sitting between them. The CDR3 sequence is 17 residues long. Germline V CDR1 and CDR2: SGDLS, YYNGEE. DNA for the CDR3: TGTGCCAGCAGCGTAGCACGGTGGGGCATCTCCTACAATGAGCAGTTCTTC. Translating gives CASSVARWGISYNEQFF.

This chain uses TRBV30 with TRBJ1-5; the D is unclear. This CDR3 has 12 residues. V lost 2 bases, J lost 4 bases, and 6 bases lay in between. CDR1 and CDR2 (germline): GTSNPN, SVGIG (reference sequence). The CDR3 DNA follows: TGTGCCTGGAGTCGTATAAATCAGCCCCAGCATTTT. It specifies CAWSRINQPQHF. Filled out from reference TRBV30 and TRBJ1-5, the complete variable domain reads SQTIHQWPATLVQPVGSPLSLECTVEGTSNPNLYWYRQAAGRGLQLLFYSVGIGQISSEVPQNLSASRPQDRQFILSSKKLLLSDSGFYLCAWSRINQPQHFGDGTRLSIL.

This chain joins TRBV7-2 and TRBJ1-2; 7 bases are shared with TRBD1. Germline V lookup: CDR1 SGHTA, CDR2 FQGNSA. The trim removed 4 bases at V and 2 bases at J, leaving 7 bases unmatched. This CDR3 has 15 residues. The CDR3 sequence is CASSWPGTDNYGYTF. CDR3 in DNA: TGTGCCAGCAGCTGGCCCGGGACAGACAACTATGGCTACACCTTC.

This chain joins TRBV30 and TRBJ1-1; TRBD1 aligns across 7 bases. CDR3 length: 13 residues. V was pared by 4 bases and J by 7 bases, with 9 bases of the junction left unmatched. Germline CDR1 and CDR2: GTSNPN and SVGIG (reference sequence). The CDR3 loop reads CAWNWGTANEAFF. Here the CDR3 DNA reads TGTGCCTGGAACTGGGGGACAGCAAATGAAGCTTTCTTT.

The V gene is TRBV5-4, the J gene TRBJ2-1; tentatively, D is TRBD2 (6 bases). Looked up from germline, CDR1 is SGHNT and CDR2 is YYREEE (reference sequence). The CDR3 has 14 residues. The ends were cut back, 0 bases at V and 9 bases at J, with 13 bases in the middle. DNA for the CDR3: TGTGCCAGCAGCTTGGAAGGCGGGATCGTTGAGCAGTTCTTC. Translated: CASSLEGGIVEQFF. The full variable domain, with the rest looked up from reference TRBV5-4 and TRBJ2-1, is ETGVTQSPTHLIKTRGQQVTLRCSSQSGHNTVSWYQQALGQGPQFIFQYYREEENGRGNFPPRFSGLQFPNYSSELNVNALELDDSALYLCASSLEGGIVEQFFGPGTRLTVL.

The V and J genes are TRBV9 and TRBJ2-3; no definite D call. Trimming stripped 0 bases from V and 0 bases from J, with 11 bases between. This CDR3 comprises 16 residues. CDR1 is SGDLS, CDR2 YYNGEE, per germline. As DNA, the CDR3 is TGTGCCAGCAGCGTAGAAACTCCAAGTAGCACAGATACGCAGTATTTT. It yields the protein CASSVETPSSTDTQYF.

The V and J genes are TRBV28 and TRBJ1-1; TRBD1 is a possible D gene (5 bases). The CDR3 has 16 amino acids. Germline V gene sequence: CDR1 MDHEN, CDR2 SYDVKM. Trimming removed 7 bases at V and 0 bases at J, with 18 bases between. The CDR3 DNA sequence: TGTGCCAGCATCCTAACCGATGGGGGGTTGAACACTGAAGCTTTCTTT. Amino acids: CASILTDGGLNTEAFF.